This T cell receptor beta chain was profiled in a study of T-cell reconstitution after alpha-beta-depleted transplantation in children. General study results and limits: Alpha-beta T cells present about two months after transplant were reported to originate from several hundred expanded graft clones. Newly produced T cells mostly accounted for T-cell counts and diversity one year post-transplant.

This clonotype has a handful of counts. Antigen unknown. Unique molecular identifiers were incorporated when the TCRbeta library was constructed. TCRdb re-called the PCR reads through MiXCR, storing one row per CDR3 protein. This sample has 600,000 to 800,000 distinct CDR3 sequences, with approximately 14% found just once. J lost 3 bases, V lost 1 base, and 2 bases had no gene match. This CDR3 is built from 14 residues. Sequencing used PBMCs, obtained before TCRalphabeta/CD19-depleted stem cell transplant. This chain uses TRBV12-3 or TRBV12-4 with TRBJ2-5; 7 bases are a match to TRBD2. This TCR was recovered from a girl aged 2 to 10 with congenital amegakaryocytic thrombocytopenia, due to receive a stem cell transplant. CDR3 DNA: TGTGCCAGCAGTTTAGGCGGGAGCGAAGAGACCCAGTACTTC. Its protein is CASSLGGSEETQYF.